The 22 T cell receptor beta chains listed next were all sequenced from one sample in a study of a mutant IDH1 vaccine in newly diagnosed glioma. Produced via immunoSEQ multiplex PCR; TCRdb's table is partial and in-frame only. The sample holds about 32,000 clones, around 83% seen once. These TCRs' antigens remain unknown. Time point defined: week 35, safety follow-up. With topical imiquimod, each dose of the vaccine consisted of 300 ug of mutant IDH1 20-mer peptide. The sequencing here drew on PBMCs, taken from a glioma patient whose treatment included an IDH1 peptide vaccine. These receptors were collected from a woman younger than 30 with glioma.

The chain links TRBV7-9 to TRBJ1-2; TRBD1 matches 7 bases. Germline CDR1 SEHNR, CDR2 FQNEAQ (reference sequence). The length of the CDR3 is 18 residues. V dropped 3 bases and J dropped 7; count of bases not matched to a gene: 20. CDR3 bases: TGTGCCAGCAGCTTTCAGGCGACAGGGCGAGAGGTCTCTAGTGGCTACACCTTC. It codes for CASSFQATGREVSSGYTF. Full variable domain (rest looked up from reference TRBV7-9 and TRBJ1-2): DTGVSQNPRHKITKRGQNVTFRCDPISEHNRLYWYRQTLGQGPEFLTYFQNEAQLEKSRLLSDRFSAERPKGSFSTLEIQRTEQGDSAMYLCASSFQATGREVSSGYTFGSGTRLTVV.

This rearrangement joins TRBV5-6 to TRBJ2-7; maybe TRBD1 (5 bases). The CDR3 covers 15 residues. Germline assignment: CDR1 SGHDT and CDR2 YYEEEE. Trimming took off 4 bases at V and 3 bases at J, with 17 bases between the two ends. The CDR3 DNA reads as TGTGCCAGCAGCCCTGTGTGGCAGGGCCACTACGAGCAGTACTTC. This sequence encodes CASSPVWQGHYEQYF.

This clone occurred once. The V call is TRBV18, the J call TRBJ2-2; D possibly matches TRBD1 or TRBD2 (5 bases each). V was trimmed by 4 bases and J by 3 bases, leaving 9 bases between them. The CDR3 has 14 residues. In germline, CDR1 is KGHSH, CDR2 LQKENI. The CDR3 protein is CASSRDRYTGELFF. The CDR3 DNA reads TGTGCCAGCTCACGGGACCGCTACACCGGGGAGCTGTTTTTT.

A few counts support this clone. The genes are TRBV4-1 and TRBJ1-5, with TRBD1 matching 10 bases. CDR1 is MGHRA and CDR2 is YSYEKL in the germline V gene. V gave up 4 bases and J gave up 7 bases; unmatched junction bases: 10. The CDR3 covers 16 residues. The CDR3 here is CASSPLVTGGGQPQHF. The CDR3 nucleotides read TGCGCCAGCAGCCCCCTAGTGACAGGGGGCGGACAGCCCCAGCATTTT.

This chain connects TRBV5-6 to TRBJ2-7; tentative D call: TRBD1 (8 bases). V was clipped by 9 bases and J by 0 bases, with 16 bases between them. This CDR3 spans 14 amino acids. The germline V gene encodes CDR1 SGHDT and CDR2 YYEEEE. CDR3 in DNA: TGTGCCACCGGGGGGACAGGCAACTCCTACGAGCAGTACTTC. Encoded protein: CATGGTGNSYEQYF. Looking up the rest from reference TRBV5-6 and TRBJ2-7 gives the full variable domain: DAGVTQSPTHLIKTRGQQVTLRCSPKSGHDTVSWYQQALGQGPQFIFQYYEEEERQRGNFPDRFSGHQFPNYSSELNVNALLLGDSALYLCATGGTGNSYEQYFGPGTRLTVT.

This clone has just a few counts. This chain links TRBV4-1 with TRBJ1-2; no clear D. Trimming took off 0 bases at V and 8 bases at J, with 16 bases between the two ends. The CDR3 spans 15 residues. Germline V gives CDR1 MGHRA, CDR2 YSYEKL. The CDR3 sequence is CASSQEWRGQRGYTF. The CDR3 region has the DNA TGCGCCAGCAGCCAAGAATGGAGAGGGCAGCGCGGCTACACCTTC.

In this sample, this clone turned up a few times. The chain carries TRBV28 and TRBJ1-4, with 7 bases aligning to TRBD1. The germline CDR1 and CDR2 sequences are MDHEN and SYDVKM. The length of the CDR3 is 13 residues. With 10 bases clipped from V and 7 bases from J, the junction kept 9 bases outside the gene matches. In DNA form, the CDR3 reads TGTGCCACCTTAGACAGGGACTCTGAAAAACTGTTTTTT. Translated, it gives CATLDRDSEKLFF.

V is TRBV5-4 and J is TRBJ2-1; 10 bases are a match to TRBD2. Trimming cost V 2 bases and J 6 bases; bases outside gene matches: 5. CDR1 is SGHNT and CDR2 is YYREEE in the germline V gene (reference sequence). The CDR3 extends over 15 amino acids. The CDR3 nucleotides are TGTGCCAGCAGCTTTGGACTAGCGGAAATCAATGAGCAGTTCTTC. This encodes CASSFGLAEINEQFF.

The V and J genes are TRBV6-5 and TRBJ2-2, with D possibly TRBD1 on 6 matching bases. The CDR3 is 13 amino acids. Germline CDR1 is MNHEY and CDR2 is SVGAGI. V was cut by 8 bases and J by 4 bases, with 11 bases left in between. CDR3 in amino acids: CASFRGTTGELFF. In nucleotides, the CDR3 is TGTGCCAGCTTTAGGGGGACCACCGGGGAGCTGTTTTTT.

The gene calls are TRBV28 and TRBJ2-1, with D hard to call. Germline CDR1 is MDHEN and CDR2 is SYDVKM. The V gene lost 1 base and the J gene lost 7 bases, with 11 bases spanning the gap. The CDR3 extends over 14 amino acids. As DNA, the CDR3 is TGTGCCAGCAGTTTATCCCAACATAGGAATGAGCAGTTCTTC. This gives the protein CASSLSQHRNEQFF.

This rearrangement joins TRBV28 to TRBJ1-2; 9 bases are a match to TRBD1. The CDR3 length is 13 residues. Germline CDR1 MDHEN, CDR2 SYDVKM. Trimming took 2 bases from V and 8 from J; bases not matched to a gene: 3. The CDR3 sequence: CASSLGTGTGYTF. CDR3 DNA: TGTGCCAGCAGTTTAGGGACAGGGACGGGCTACACCTTC.

The CDR3 sequence: CSVGGTSGYNEQFF. The CDR3 DNA reads as TGCAGCGTTGGGGGGACTAGCGGTTACAATGAGCAGTTCTTC. The chain joins TRBV29-1 to TRBJ2-1; 11 nucleotides line up with TRBD2. Germline V gene lookup returns CDR1 SQVTM and CDR2 ANQGSEA. The CDR3 sequence is 14 residues long. V trimming: 4 bases; J trimming: 4 bases; junction bases outside the gene matches: 3.

This clone occurred once. The chain combines TRBV6-1 with TRBJ1-2; 10 bases align to TRBD1. Trimming cost V 1 base and J 8 bases; bases outside gene matches: 7. The length of the CDR3 is 15 residues. Germline CDR1 is MNHNS and CDR2 is SASEGT. DNA of the CDR3: TGTGCCAGCAGTGAAGGGACAGGGGGAACTTGGGGCTACACCTTC. Its protein is CASSEGTGGTWGYTF.

The chain joins TRBV4-3 to TRBJ2-7, with D perhaps given as TRBD1 or TRBD2 (5 bases each). The CDR3 spans 16 residues. CDR1 and CDR2 from the germline V gene are LGHNA and YSLEER. Trimming removed 4 bases from V and 0 bases from J, with 16 bases in between. The CDR3 loop reads CASSRRTGTSSYEQYF. The CDR3 coding sequence is TGCGCCAGCAGCCGCCGTACGGGGACGAGCTCCTACGAGCAGTACTTC.

V is TRBV28 and J is TRBJ2-5; 12 bases match TRBD2. The CDR3 length is 19 residues. Germline-derived CDR1 and CDR2 are MDHEN and SYDVKM. With 5 bases clipped from V and 1 base from J, the junction kept 14 bases outside the gene matches. The CDR3 sequence is CASSKETSGSNNLQETQYF. The DNA for the CDR3 is TGTGCCAGCAGTAAAGAGACTAGCGGGAGCAATAACCTCCAAGAGACCCAGTACTTC.

The CDR3 coding sequence is TGTGCCAGCAGCTTATGGACAGGGCGCAATGAGCAGTTCTTC. Translated, it gives CASSLWTGRNEQFF. The rearrangement uses TRBV7-9 and TRBJ2-1; 8 positions match TRBD1. CDR3 length: 14 residues. Trimming took 2 bases from V and 6 from J; bases not matched to a gene: 3. Germline CDR1 reads SEHNR; CDR2 reads FQNEAQ (reference sequence).

This clone was detected only a few times. The sample holds other DNA sequences that translate to the same CDR3. This rearrangement joins TRBV19 to TRBJ1-5, with 9 bases aligning to TRBD1. Germline CDR1 LNHDA, CDR2 SQIVND (reference sequence). With V trimmed by 5 bases and J by 5 bases, 4 bases remained unmatched. The CDR3 spans 14 residues. DNA for the CDR3: TGTGCCAGTAGTGAACAGGGGGCCGATCAGCCCCAGCATTTT. This gives the protein CASSEQGADQPQHF.

The chain uses TRBV19 and TRBJ2-7; D is possibly TRBD1 or TRBD2 (7 bases each). The V gene's germline CDR1 is LNHDA and CDR2 SQIVND (reference sequence). The V gene lost 5 bases and the J gene lost 3 bases, with 17 bases spanning the gap. The CDR3 sequence is 15 residues long. The CDR3 here is CASSLGGGGGYEQYF. For the CDR3, the DNA is TGTGCCAGTAGTCTAGGGGGAGGGGGCGGCTACGAGCAGTACTTC.

Turning to this clone: The same CDR3 arises from other DNA sequences in this sample as well. V usage is TRBV27 and J usage is TRBJ1-1; D perhaps matches TRBD1 (5 bases). The V end lost 7 bases, the J end lost 5 bases, and 8 bases lay between the germline ends. Germline lookup yields CDR1 MNHEY and CDR2 SMNVEV (reference sequence). The CDR3 contains 11 residues. In nucleotides, the CDR3 is TGTGCCAGCACAAGGGGAACTGAAGCTTTCTTT. Protein product: CASTRGTEAFF.

This chain connects TRBV29-1 to TRBJ1-3; tentative D call: TRBD1 (6 bases). The length of the CDR3 is 13 residues. Germline V gene lookup returns CDR1 SQVTM and CDR2 ANQGSEA. Trimming took 4 bases from V and 2 from J, leaving 9 bases between them. CDR3 bases: TGCAGCGTTGTGCCAGGGGCTGGAAACACCATATATTTT. It specifies CSVVPGAGNTIYF.

The chain couples TRBV28 to TRBJ1-5; 8 bases are shared with TRBD1. V was clipped by 11 bases and J by 4 bases; unmatched bases: 7. The germline gives CDR1 MDHEN, CDR2 SYDVKM. The CDR3 covers 13 residues. The CDR3 bases are TGTGCCTCCCGGACAGGGAGGAATCAGCCCCAGCATTTT. Its protein product is CASRTGRNQPQHF.

V usage is TRBV11-2 and J usage is TRBJ2-7; D remains unclear. The CDR3 covers 15 residues. Trimming cost V 3 bases and J 2 bases, with 14 bases left between them. Germline CDR1 reads SGHAT; CDR2 reads FQNNGV. CDR3 sequence reads: CASSFPPPRTYEQYF. Written as DNA, the CDR3 is TGTGCCAGCAGCTTTCCACCCCCCAGAACCTACGAGCAGTACTTC.